Presented here are 5 T cell receptor beta chains from one specimen sequenced in a study of blood T cells in healthy people across ages. Primed by a sample-barcoded 5' primer and a J-beta primer mix, a second PCR proceeded for about 6 to 12 cycles. TCRdb fed the 5' RACE reads into MiXCR, producing one record per CDR3 protein. This table has some 670,000 distinct CDR3 sequences, 52% appearing once. Specimen: blood. Receptors originate from a woman of 80 years or more in good health.

The V call is TRBV12-3 or TRBV12-4, the J call TRBJ1-2, with D unclear. The CDR3 runs to 14 residues. The ends were cut back, 3 bases at V and 5 bases at J, with 13 bases in the middle. DNA of the CDR3: TGTGCCAGCAGTTTTCGCACGGCGTGGTATGGCTACACCTTC. Translating it yields CASSFRTAWYGYTF.

The rearrangement joins TRBV29-1 to TRBJ1-1, with no clear D. V lost 6 bases and J lost 1, with 12 bases in between. Germline V gene lookup returns CDR1 SQVTM and CDR2 ANQGSEA. The CDR3 extends over 13 amino acids. The CDR3 DNA is TGCAGCGTCTCGGGGTCTTCGAACACTGAAGCTTTCTTT. This gives the protein CSVSGSSNTEAFF. Full variable domain (outside the CDR3, taken from reference TRBV29-1 and TRBJ1-1): SAVISQKPSRDICQRGTSLTIQCQVDSQVTMMFWYRQQPGQSLTLIATANQGSEATYESGFVIDKFPISRPNLTFSTLTVSNMSPEDSSIYLCSVSGSSNTEAFFGQGTRLTVV.

This clonotype was picked up a small number of times. V usage is TRBV7-3 and J usage is TRBJ2-2, with D hard to call. The germline V and J ends were trimmed by 5 bases and 3 bases, with 13 bases remaining between them. Germline lookup yields CDR1 SGHTA and CDR2 FQGTGA. This CDR3 contains 15 residues. CDR3 loop: CASSLDSSYTGELFF. CDR3 bases: TGTGCCAGCAGCCTTGACTCCTCTTACACCGGGGAGCTGTTTTTT.

The chain is built from TRBV6-5 and TRBJ2-1; 8 bases align to TRBD1. CDR1 MNHEY and CDR2 SVGAGI come from the germline V gene. This CDR3 has 13 amino acids. J lost 4 bases, V lost 6 bases, and 2 bases had no gene match. The CDR3: CASRWDRYNEQFF. CDR3 DNA sequence: TGTGCCAGCAGATGGGACAGGTACAATGAGCAGTTCTTC.

V gene TRBV24-1 combines with J gene TRBJ1-5; D is perhaps TRBD1 (5 bases). This CDR3 is 16 amino acids long. CDR1 is KGHDR and CDR2 is SFDVKD in the germline V gene. The V end lost 3 bases, the J end lost 0 bases, and 11 bases lay between the germline ends. CDR3 protein: CATSDGGGFSNQPQHF. The CDR3 DNA follows: TGTGCCACCAGTGATGGGGGAGGGTTTAGCAATCAGCCCCAGCATTTT.